This T cell receptor beta chain was profiled in a study of T cell responses to AZD1222 COVID-19 vaccine. Findings of the study overall: It should be noted that donors were predominantly white British and more often female, and clonal diversity was possibly underestimated.

This clone was seen more than once but under ten times. Its antigen remains unknown. Germline CDR1 reads GTSNPN; CDR2 reads SVGIG (reference sequence). Trimming removed 0 bases from V and 5 bases from J, with 10 bases in between. The CDR3 sequence is 13 residues long. Only in-frame clones appear in the TCRdb table, and some are missing; sequencing was by immunoSEQ multiplex PCR. Among 70,000 to 85,000 clones, about 82% were seen once, and the ten largest hold about 3.1%. The starting material was peripheral blood, obtained on day 0 of AZD1222 vaccination. This chain uses TRBV30 with TRBJ2-5; D not certain. The sequence derives from an adult in good health. For the CDR3, the DNA is TGTGCCTGGAGTGTACGGGTGCGCGAGACCCAGTACTTC. This gives the protein CAWSVRVRETQYF.